These 3 T cell receptor beta chains were sequenced from one sample in a study of blood T cell repertoires in COVID-19. Data came from immunoSEQ multiplex PCR; TCRdb stores just in-frame clones and leaves some out. The table shows about 160,000 clones, with about 88% occurring only once. The sequenced sample consisted of peripheral blood. The receptors shown here come from a man aged 35 to 55 with acute or convalescent COVID-19.

The chain carries TRBV5-4 and TRBJ2-3; D unclear. The germline CDR1 and CDR2 sequences are SGHNT and YYREEE (reference sequence). The length of the CDR3 is 16 residues. V was trimmed by 4 bases and J by 4 bases, leaving 19 bases between them. CDR3: CASSQPGDFSADTQYF. The CDR3 DNA is TGTGCCAGCAGCCAACCCGGAGACTTCAGCGCAGATACGCAGTATTTT.

V gene TRBV5-1 combines with J gene TRBJ1-1, with no clear D. Trimming left V 6 bases short and J 1 base short, with 13 bases between. The CDR3 contains 14 residues. Germline V gene sequence: CDR1 SGHRS, CDR2 YFSETQ. CDR3 sequence reads: CASKLQTSNTEAFF. The CDR3 region has the DNA TGCGCCAGCAAATTACAGACGTCGAACACTGAAGCTTTCTTT.

J is TRBJ2-1 and V is TRBV7-6, with 12 nucleotides matching TRBD1. CDR3 length equals 16 residues. V was pared by 1 base and J by 7 bases, with 5 bases of the junction left unmatched. Per the germline V gene, CDR1 is SGHVS and CDR2 is FNYEAQ. CDR3 coding DNA: TGTGCCAGCAGCTTAGGTGCGGGACAGGGGGCGAATGAGCAGTTCTTC. The encoded protein is CASSLGAGQGANEQFF.